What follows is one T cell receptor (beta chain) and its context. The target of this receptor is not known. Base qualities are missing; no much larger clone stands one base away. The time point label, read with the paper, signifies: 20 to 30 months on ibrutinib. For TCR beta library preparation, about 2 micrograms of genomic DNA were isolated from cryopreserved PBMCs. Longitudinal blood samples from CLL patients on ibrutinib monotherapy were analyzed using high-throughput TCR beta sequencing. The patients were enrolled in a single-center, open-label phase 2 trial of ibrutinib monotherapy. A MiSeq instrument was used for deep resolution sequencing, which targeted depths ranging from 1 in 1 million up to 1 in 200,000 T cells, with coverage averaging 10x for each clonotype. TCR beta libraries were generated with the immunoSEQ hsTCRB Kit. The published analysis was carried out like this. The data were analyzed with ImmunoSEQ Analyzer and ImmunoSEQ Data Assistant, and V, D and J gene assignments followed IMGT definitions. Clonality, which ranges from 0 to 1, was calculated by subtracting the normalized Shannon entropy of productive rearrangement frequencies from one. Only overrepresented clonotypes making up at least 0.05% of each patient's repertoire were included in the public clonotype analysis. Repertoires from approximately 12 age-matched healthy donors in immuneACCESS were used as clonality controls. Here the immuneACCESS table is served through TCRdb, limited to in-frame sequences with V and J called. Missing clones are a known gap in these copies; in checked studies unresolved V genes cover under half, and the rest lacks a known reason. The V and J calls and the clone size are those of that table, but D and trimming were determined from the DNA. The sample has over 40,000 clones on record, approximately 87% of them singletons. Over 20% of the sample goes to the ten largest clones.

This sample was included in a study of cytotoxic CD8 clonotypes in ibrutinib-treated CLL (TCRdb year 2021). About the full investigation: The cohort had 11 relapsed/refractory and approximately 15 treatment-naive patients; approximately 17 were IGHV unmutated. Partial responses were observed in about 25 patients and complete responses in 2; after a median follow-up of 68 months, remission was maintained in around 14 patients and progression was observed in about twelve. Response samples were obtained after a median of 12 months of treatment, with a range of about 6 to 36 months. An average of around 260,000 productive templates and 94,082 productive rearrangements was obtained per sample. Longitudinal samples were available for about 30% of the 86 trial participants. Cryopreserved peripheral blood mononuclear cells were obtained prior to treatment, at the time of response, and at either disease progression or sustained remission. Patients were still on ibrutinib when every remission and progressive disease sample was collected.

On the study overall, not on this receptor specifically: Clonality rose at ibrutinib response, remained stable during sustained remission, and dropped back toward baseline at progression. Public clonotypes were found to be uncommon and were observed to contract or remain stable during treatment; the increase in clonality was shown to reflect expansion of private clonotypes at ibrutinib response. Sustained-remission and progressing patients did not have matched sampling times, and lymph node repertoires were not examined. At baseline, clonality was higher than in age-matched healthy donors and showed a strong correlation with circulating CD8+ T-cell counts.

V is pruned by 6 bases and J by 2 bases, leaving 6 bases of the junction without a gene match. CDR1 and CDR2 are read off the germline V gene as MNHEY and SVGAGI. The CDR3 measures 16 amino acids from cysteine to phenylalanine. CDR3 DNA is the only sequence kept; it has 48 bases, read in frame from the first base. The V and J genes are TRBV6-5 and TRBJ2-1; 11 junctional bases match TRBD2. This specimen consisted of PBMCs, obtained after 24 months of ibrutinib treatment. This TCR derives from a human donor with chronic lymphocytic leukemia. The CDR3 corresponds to CASRYGTSGTYNEQFF. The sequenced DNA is TGTGCCAGCAGATACGGGACTAGCGGCACCTACAATGAGCAGTTCTTC.